This is a list of T cell receptor beta chains from one sample in a study of shared clonotypes between healthy human individuals. Clones were read by immunoSEQ multiplex PCR, and TCRdb kept only the in-frame ones, dropping some. The table shows around 2.5 million clones, with roughly 93% occurring only once. The material sequenced was naive CD4+ T cells from PBMCs. These TCRs come from a young man in good health. Some clones in this sample may be carry-over from other donors' samples. Each CDR3 is given with its conserved first and last residue. D genes are given only for firm matches. The size entry is marked missing in some rows and otherwise reads once, few, many or a size class.

abundance	v_gene	d_gene	j_gene	CDR3aa	CDR3nt
once	TRBV4-2	.	TRBJ2-3	CASSQAPGGWADTQYF	TGTGCCAGCAGCCAAGCGCCCGGCGGATGGGCAGATACGCAGTATTTT
.	TRBV5-1	.	TRBJ2-5	CASSFGRPSQETQYF	TGCGCCAGCAGCTTCGGAAGACCATCCCAAGAGACCCAGTACTTC
.	TRBV28	.	TRBJ2-1	CASGAGSYNEQFF	TGTGCCAGCGGGGCGGGATCCTACAATGAGCAGTTCTTC
.	TRBV28	TRBD2	TRBJ2-1	CASSSSGSWANEQFF	TGTGCCAGCAGTTCTAGCGGGAGCTGGGCAAATGAGCAGTTCTTC
once	TRBV6-6	.	TRBJ2-5	CASSRFREETQYF	TGTGCCAGCAGTCGTTTTCGGGAGGAGACCCAGTACTTC
.	TRBV6-5	.	TRBJ2-1	CAVRDVNEQFF	TGTGCGGTTCGGGATGTCAATGAGCAGTTCTTC
.	TRBV5-8	TRBD1	TRBJ2-5	CASSLFTGTGGRETQYF	TGTGCCAGCAGCTTGTTCACAGGGACAGGGGGCCGGGAGACCCAGTACTTC
.	TRBV5-1	.	TRBJ2-3	CASSLVFGTDTQYF	TGCGCCAGCAGCTTGGTGTTCGGCACAGATACGCAGTATTTT
.	TRBV19	TRBD1	TRBJ1-5	CASSIDRTGRRSLNQPQHF	TGTGCCAGTAGTATTGATCGGACAGGCAGGAGGAGCCTCAATCAGCCCCAGCATTTT
once	TRBV5-4	TRBD1	TRBJ2-5	CASSNSKDRGRETQYF	TGTGCCAGCAGCAACTCTAAGGACAGGGGTCGAGAGACCCAGTACTTC
.	TRBV5-1	.	TRBJ2-3	CASRIGPSGTDTQYF	TGCGCCAGCAGAATCGGACCGTCTGGCACAGATACGCAGTATTTT
.	TRBV9	TRBD1	TRBJ2-5	CASSGGRTGYSQETQYF	TGTGCCAGCAGCGGGGGGAGGACAGGGTATTCTCAAGAGACCCAGTACTTC
.	TRBV9	.	TRBJ2-6	CASSVSSSGANVLTF	TGTGCCAGCAGCGTAAGCAGCTCTGGGGCCAACGTCCTGACTTTC
.	TRBV16	.	TRBJ2-5	CASSQSNGPQETQYF	TGTGCCAGCAGCCAATCTAACGGGCCGCAAGAGACCCAGTACTTC
.	TRBV10-3	.	TRBJ1-2	CAISEVPGGYTF	TGTGCCATCAGTGAGGTCCCCGGGGGCTACACCTTC
.	TRBV28	TRBD1	TRBJ2-7	CASSFSGTGPYEQYF	TGTGCCAGCAGTTTTTCTGGGACAGGGCCCTACGAGCAGTACTTC
.	TRBV10-3	.	TRBJ1-4	CAISETSNEKLFF	TGTGCCATCAGTGAGACGTCTAATGAAAAACTGTTTTTT
.	TRBV20-1	TRBD1	TRBJ2-1	CSAGRDRGQFF	TGCAGTGCTGGCCGGGACAGGGGTCAGTTCTTC
once	TRBV18	TRBD2	TRBJ2-2	CASQTSGRTGELFF	TGTGCCAGCCAGACTAGCGGGAGGACCGGGGAGCTGTTTTTT
.	TRBV18	.	TRBJ2-7	CASSPQSESYEQYF	TGTGCCAGCTCACCACAGTCAGAGAGCTACGAGCAGTACTTC
.	TRBV30	.	TRBJ2-7	CACNSGTTYEQYF	TGTGCCTGTAACTCCGGGACAACCTACGAGCAGTACTTC
.	TRBV7-9	TRBD1	TRBJ2-3	CASSSRQGPDTQYF	TGTGCCAGCAGCTCTCGACAGGGACCAGATACGCAGTATTTT
.	TRBV30	TRBD1	TRBJ2-7	CAWMVGTASYEQYF	TGTGCCTGGATGGTTGGGACAGCTTCCTACGAGCAGTACTTC
.	TRBV15	.	TRBJ1-5	CATSRVLGNQPQHF	TGTGCCACCAGCAGAGTGTTGGGCAATCAGCCCCAGCATTTT
.	TRBV9	.	TRBJ1-5	CASSVGEGLFQPQHF	TGTGCCAGCAGCGTAGGTGAAGGGCTTTTCCAGCCCCAGCATTTT
once	TRBV21-1	.	TRBJ1-1	CASRPTTDFMNTEAFF	TGTGCCAGCAGACCTACGACAGATTTCATGAACACTGAAGCTTTCTTT
.	TRBV6-1	TRBD2	TRBJ2-7	CASNTGGLADYEQYF	TGTGCCAGCAACACAGGGGGACTAGCGGACTACGAGCAGTACTTC
.	TRBV9	.	TRBJ1-4	CASSHSGRGGNEKLFF	TGTGCCAGCAGCCATTCAGGTCGGGGGGGGAATGAAAAACTGTTTTTT
.	TRBV28	.	TRBJ2-1	CASSSRDREFF	TGTGCCAGCAGTTCCAGGGACCGCGAGTTCTTC
.	TRBV18	TRBD2	TRBJ2-2	CASSPPLSGSSNTGELFF	TGTGCCAGCTCACCACCTCTTAGCGGGAGTTCGAACACCGGGGAGCTGTTTTTT
.	TRBV5-1	.	TRBJ1-1	CASSLGWREVAEAFF	TGCGCCAGCAGCTTGGGTTGGAGGGAAGTAGCTGAAGCTTTCTTT
.	TRBV7-2	TRBD2	TRBJ2-1	CASTLGGLAGNEQFF	TGTGCCAGCACCCTAGGGGGACTAGCGGGAAATGAGCAGTTCTTC
.	TRBV30	TRBD2	TRBJ2-3	CAWRASGRVDTDTQYF	TGTGCCTGGAGGGCTAGCGGGAGGGTGGATACAGATACGCAGTATTTT
.	TRBV9	TRBD2	TRBJ2-2	CASTPTSGSLSTGELFF	TGTGCCAGCACCCCGACTAGCGGGAGTCTGAGCACCGGGGAGCTGTTTTTT
.	TRBV5-6	.	TRBJ2-3	CASSVPDSSLGHTQYF	TGTGCCAGCAGCGTACCGGACAGTTCTTTAGGGCATACGCAGTATTTT
once	TRBV29-1	.	TRBJ2-2	CSVRGASPTGELFF	TGCAGCGTACGTGGGGCCAGCCCAACCGGGGAGCTGTTTTTT
.	TRBV19	TRBD2	TRBJ2-1	CASSGLAAYNEQFF	TGTGCCAGTAGTGGACTAGCGGCCTACAATGAGCAGTTCTTC
.	TRBV2	.	TRBJ1-4	CASRELGAREKLFF	TGTGCCAGCAGGGAGCTGGGGGCCCGAGAAAAACTGTTTTTT
.	TRBV18	.	TRBJ1-1	CASSLQGVAFF	TGTGCCAGCTCATTACAGGGTGTCGCTTTCTTT
.	TRBV4-2	.	TRBJ2-7	CASSQVEGTAFPYEQYF	TGTGCCAGCAGCCAAGTGGAGGGGACAGCCTTTCCCTACGAGCAGTACTTC
.	TRBV6-5	.	TRBJ1-1	CASSYSPGEAFF	TGTGCCAGCAGTTACTCGCCCGGGGAAGCTTTCTTT
.	TRBV30	.	TRBJ1-1	CAWNRIRGTEAFF	TGTGCCTGGAACAGGATTAGGGGCACTGAAGCTTTCTTT
.	TRBV29-1	.	TRBJ2-5	CSVDAGARETQYF	TGCAGCGTTGACGCGGGGGCGCGGGAGACCCAGTACTTC
.	TRBV11-2	.	TRBJ2-3	CASSLLGAPDVTQYF	TGTGCCAGCAGCTTATTGGGGGCCCCCGACGTTACGCAGTATTTT
.	TRBV25-1	TRBD1	TRBJ1-1	CASSPHGQGDTEAFF	TGTGCCAGCAGTCCCCACGGACAGGGAGACACTGAAGCTTTCTTT
.	TRBV18	TRBD1	TRBJ1-1	CASSPVTGGRGVYTEAFF	TGTGCCAGCTCACCTGTGACAGGGGGAAGGGGTGTGTACACTGAAGCTTTCTTT
.	TRBV21-1	.	TRBJ2-6	CASSTRDQRTGANVLTF	TGTGCCAGCAGCACCCGGGACCAACGGACTGGGGCCAACGTCCTGACTTTC
.	TRBV4-1	TRBD2	TRBJ2-2	CASSHPTSGRRELFF	TGCGCCAGCAGCCACCCTACTAGCGGGAGGCGGGAGCTGTTTTTT
.	TRBV7-2	.	TRBJ2-1	CASSLGPGNNEQFF	TGTGCCAGCAGCTTAGGGCCGGGTAACAATGAGCAGTTCTTC
.	TRBV10-3	.	TRBJ1-2	CAISVEGDGYTF	TGTGCCATCAGTGTCGAGGGGGATGGCTACACCTTC
.	TRBV7-9	TRBD1	TRBJ2-7	CASSQGQTFYEQYF	TGTGCCAGCAGCCAGGGACAGACTTTCTACGAGCAGTACTTC
.	TRBV18	.	TRBJ2-7	CASSPSRGSAYEQYF	TGTGCCAGCTCGCCCTCGCGGGGAAGCGCGTATGAGCAGTACTTC
.	TRBV5-6	TRBD2	TRBJ2-3	CASSPGLAVQIYTDTQYF	TGTGCCAGCAGCCCTGGTCTAGCGGTACAAATATACACAGATACGCAGTATTTT
once	TRBV29-1	.	TRBJ2-5	CSSGARETQYF	TGCAGCTCGGGGGCACGAGAGACCCAGTACTTC
once	TRBV7-8	.	TRBJ1-5	CASSIRRDQPQHF	TGTGCCAGCAGCATCAGACGTGATCAGCCCCAGCATTTT
.	TRBV19	.	TRBJ2-2	CAGGMRTGELFF	TGTGCCGGAGGAATGCGCACCGGGGAGCTGTTTTTT
.	TRBV5-4	.	TRBJ2-7	CASSSIGPAAAEQYF	TGTGCCAGCAGCTCAATAGGGCCTGCCGCCGCCGAGCAGTACTTC
.	TRBV5-1	.	TRBJ1-4	CASSFDRNEKLFF	TGCGCCAGCAGCTTTGACAGAAATGAAAAACTGTTTTTT
.	TRBV5-1	.	TRBJ2-5	CASSLETGRETQYF	TGCGCCAGCAGCTTGGAAACAGGCCGAGAGACCCAGTACTTC